One T cell receptor beta chain is described in this entry. The sample belongs to a study of tumor-infiltrating lymphocytes in oesophageal squamous cell carcinoma. TCRdb itself ran the PCR reads through MiXCR, one entry per CDR3 protein. The sample includes 20,000 or so distinct CDR3 sequences, about 41% of them seen just once. Germline CDR1 SGHVS, CDR2 FNYEAQ. The CDR3 spans 14 residues. The sequence derives from a male donor with esophageal squamous cell carcinoma. What was sequenced was normal esophageal tissue next to the tumor. J is TRBJ2-3 and V is TRBV7-6; tentatively, D is TRBD1 (6 bases). The last part of the DNA fits TRBJ1-1 better; the J call may be wrong. CDR3 coding DNA: TGTGCCAGCAGCCCCTTAGGGGGGCTCGGTGAAGCTTTCTTT. It translates to CASSPLGGLGEAFF.